These 3 T cell receptor beta chains were sequenced from one sample in a study of T cell changes during pregnancy in multiple sclerosis. Sequencing was performed with immunoSEQ multiplex PCR; in TCRdb, only in-frame clones are kept and a portion is missing. The sample gives about 68,000 clones, 75% to 95% of which show up once; 2% to 2.5% is in the top ten. The input for sequencing was peripheral blood, taken in the first trimester of pregnancy. These receptors were collected from a female donor with multiple sclerosis, enrolled in a pregnancy study.

The chain recombines TRBV15 with TRBJ2-2; 9 bases are a match to TRBD2. This CDR3 comprises 15 residues. The V gene end was trimmed by 6 bases and the J gene end by 7 bases; junction bases not matched to a gene: 9. The germline CDR1 and CDR2 sequences are LNHNV and YYDKDF (reference sequence). This CDR3 reads CATRKEGLAVGELFF. The CDR3 DNA is TGTGCCACCAGGAAAGAGGGACTAGCCGTCGGGGAGCTGTTTTTT. Looking up the rest from reference TRBV15 and TRBJ2-2 gives the full variable domain: DAMVIQNPRYQVTQFGKPVTLSCSQTLNHNVMYWYQQKSSQAPKLLFHYYDKDFNNEADTPDNFQSRRPNTSFCFLDIRSPGLGDTAMYLCATRKEGLAVGELFFGEGSRLTVL.

The chain links TRBV5-6 to TRBJ2-1, with no clear D. The germline gives CDR1 SGHDT, CDR2 YYEEEE. The CDR3 is made up of 12 amino acids. Between the trimmed V and J ends, which lost 4 bases and 10 bases, there was a span of 12 bases. The CDR3 bases are TGTGCCAGCAGCACCATAGCCTACGAGCAGTTCTTC. Its translation is CASSTIAYEQFF.

The V gene is TRBV30, the J gene TRBJ1-2; D is ambiguous. Germline V gives CDR1 GTSNPN, CDR2 SVGIG (reference sequence). This CDR3 comprises 13 residues. Trimming pared 2 bases from V and 7 bases from J, leaving 14 bases between. In nucleotides, the CDR3 is TGTGCCTGGAGTTCCTCCGCACCGGGTGGCTACACCTTC. Amino acid sequence: CAWSSSAPGGYTF.